The rows below give T cell receptor beta chains drawn from one sample of a study of cytomegalovirus exposure and HLA in healthy donors. The table came from immunoSEQ multiplex PCR; TCRdb's copy has only in-frame clones and leaves some out. This table holds some 200,000 clones. The sample comprised PBMCs. The receptors were gathered from a girl aged 2-10 years in good health and CMV-seropositive. Both conserved end residues are part of each CDR3.

TRBV28,TRBJ2-7,CASNGGYEQYF
TRBV28,TRBJ1-1,CASSPVGVTEAFF
TRBV14,TRBJ1-2,CASSQRGREYTF
TRBV27,TRBJ2-7,CASGGTYEQYF
TRBV6-1,TRBJ2-5,CASSGAGLRVQETQYF
TRBV11-2,TRBJ2-3,CASSLGLAGGTDTQYF
TRBV19,TRBJ2-3,CASTKYRGEGGTDTQYF
TRBV6-1,TRBJ2-7,CASTILSPSSYEQYF
TRBV9,TRBJ2-5,CASSVDGSGSEVTQYF
TRBV4-1,TRBJ2-7,CASSLSSGTPSYEQYF
TRBV9,TRBJ2-5,CASSVTGNSEETQYF
TRBV28,TRBJ2-7,CASSLLRFRQGVQGEQYF
TRBV6-6,TRBJ1-1,CASSQTQGVKGTEAFF
TRBV2,TRBJ1-2,CASRWRGDGYYGYTF
TRBV19,TRBJ1-1,CASTQTRREVAFF
TRBV11-2,TRBJ2-2,CASSRNGLAGANTGELFF
TRBV5-6,TRBJ2-7,CASSLDGQPYEQYF
TRBV5-1,TRBJ2-5,CASSLTIGLQETQYF
TRBV7-9,TRBJ2-2,CASSLGTGHGELFF
TRBV28,TRBJ1-5,CASSFLPGGQPQHF
TRBV2,TRBJ2-3,CASSPGLAGHTDTQYF
TRBV28,TRBJ2-7,CASNGLAEYEQYF
TRBV7-9,TRBJ2-6,CASSPRDRGSGANVLTF
TRBV11-2,TRBJ2-1,CASSPGALAAYNEQFF
TRBV5-1,TRBJ2-1,CASSFGGELGLAAARSYNEQFF
TRBV5-1,TRBJ2-3,CASSLSISTTDTQYF
TRBV27,TRBJ2-3,CASSPLRTGLGTDTQYF
TRBV2,TRBJ2-7,CASSWTSGYEQYF
TRBV15,TRBJ2-3,CATARRERGTDTQYF
TRBV7-8,TRBJ1-1,CASSSDRLAEAFF
TRBV28,TRBJ2-3,CASSTGGDTQYF
TRBV29-1,TRBJ1-1,CTSTDRRNTEAFF
TRBV19,TRBJ2-1,CASSRVYRGEQFF
TRBV6-4,TRBJ2-7,CASTDRGTYEQYF
TRBV5-1,TRBJ2-3,CASSPLTGGPDTQYF
TRBV19,TRBJ2-7,CASSIAGQSSYEQYF
TRBV5-1,.,CASSLGQGAHEQYF
TRBV5-6,TRBJ1-2,CASSLEGVNYGYTF
TRBV10-3,TRBJ2-1,CAISSGTSSYNEQFF
TRBV18,TRBJ2-2,CASSPREATGELFF
TRBV19,TRBJ2-3,CASRDLSTDTQYF
TRBV27,TRBJ1-4,CASSLAGEGEKLFF
TRBV28,TRBJ1-5,CASSRWGQGNSNQPQHF
TRBV28,TRBJ1-2,CASSLDGQGAFGYTF
TRBV13,TRBJ2-7,CASSLERTYEQYF
TRBV6-6,TRBJ2-3,CASRRLSRTDTQYF
TRBV5-1,TRBJ2-5,CASSEGGSETQYF
TRBV11-2,TRBJ2-1,CASSSGTSGSDPYNEQFF
TRBV29-1,TRBJ2-2,CSVPGQGPNTGELFF
TRBV18,TRBJ1-1,CASSPPTVFNTEAFF
TRBV5-1,TRBJ2-1,CASSLGGSQRIKFF
TRBV19,TRBJ2-3,CASSGGVRTQYF
TRBV5-4,TRBJ1-1,CASSLQEGTEAFF
TRBV27,TRBJ2-1,CASKDPAGGVYNEQFF
TRBV19,TRBJ1-5,CASSHQDRGGGNQPQHF
TRBV27,TRBJ2-1,CASSLWASGRRDEQFF
TRBV5-1,TRBJ2-5,CASSWGLAGGKETQYF
TRBV6-6,TRBJ2-1,CASRELAGGINEQFF
TRBV29-1,TRBJ1-1,CSVEGNTEAFF